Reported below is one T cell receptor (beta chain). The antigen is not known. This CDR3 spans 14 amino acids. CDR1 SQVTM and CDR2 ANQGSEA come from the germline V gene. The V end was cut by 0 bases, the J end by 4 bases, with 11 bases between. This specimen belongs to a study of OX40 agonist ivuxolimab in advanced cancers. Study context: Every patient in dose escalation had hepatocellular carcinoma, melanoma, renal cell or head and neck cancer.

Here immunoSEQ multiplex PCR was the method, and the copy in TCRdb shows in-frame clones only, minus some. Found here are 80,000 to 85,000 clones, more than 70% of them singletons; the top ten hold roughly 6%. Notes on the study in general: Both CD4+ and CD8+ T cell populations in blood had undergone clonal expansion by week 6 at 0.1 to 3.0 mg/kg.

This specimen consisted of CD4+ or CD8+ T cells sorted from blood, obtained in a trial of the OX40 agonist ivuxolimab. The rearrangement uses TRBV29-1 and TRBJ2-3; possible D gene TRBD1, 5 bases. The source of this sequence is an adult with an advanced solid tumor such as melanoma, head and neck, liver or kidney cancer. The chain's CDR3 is CSVEDPPGSDTQYF. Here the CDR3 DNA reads TGCAGCGTTGAAGATCCCCCAGGGTCAGATACGCAGTATTTT.